The source of this T cell receptor (beta chain) is a study of T cell responses to AZD1222 COVID-19 vaccine. Regarding the study as a whole: Unmutated variant regions are reportedly targeted by nearly half of spike-specific TCRs. Regions 160-218 and 743-854 held dominance among vaccine-associated CD4 TCRs, which spanned spike. The study found Spike-specific TCR breadth and depth rose after two AZD1222 doses. Donors, mostly white British, included more females; clonal diversity was possibly underestimated.

The CDR3 runs to 15 residues. The V gene lost 3 bases and the J gene lost 3 bases, with 12 bases spanning the gap. Germline V gene data show CDR1 as LGHDT and CDR2 as YNNKEL (reference sequence). The protocol was immunoSEQ multiplex PCR, while the TCRdb copy is restricted to in-frame clones and leaves out a portion. The profile covers 150,000 to 200,000 clones, with around 89% appearing a single time and under 8% taken by the ten largest. With respect to this clone: The antigen is not known.

The clonotype originates from an adult in good health. The rearrangement links TRBV3-1 (or the pseudogene TRBV3-2) to TRBJ1-5; D is unresolved. Sequences were derived from peripheral blood, sampled on day 0 of AZD1222 vaccination. Here the CDR3 DNA reads TGTGCCAGCAGCCACGGTCCGGGGAACAATCAGCCCCAGCATTTT. Translated: CASSHGPGNNQPQHF.